This entry concerns a single TCR beta chain. TCRdb re-called the PCR reads through MiXCR, storing one row per CDR3 protein. This repertoire shows 60,000 to 70,000 distinct CDR3 sequences, roughly 20% found once; its top ten account for over 1.3%. These data are taken from a study of molecular identifiers for immune sequencing clone quantification. Germline CDR1 is SQVTM and CDR2 is ANQGSEA. The CDR3 sequence is 15 residues long. Losses at the gene ends were 0 bases for V and 6 bases for J; bases not matched to a gene: 9. The origin of this receptor is a human donor in good health. Some libraries in this study had Jurkat cell RNA spiked in. This chain links TRBV29-1 with TRBJ2-3; 7 bases agree with TRBD2. Sequenced input: naive CD8+ T cells from blood, with Jurkat cell RNA spiked in. Subset described: FACS-sorted CD8+CD4-CCR7+CD45RA+ naive T cells. CDR3 residues: CSVEDRGGEADTQYF. Written as DNA, the CDR3 is TGCAGCGTTGAAGATCGCGGGGGAGAGGCGGATACGCAGTATTTT.